This T cell receptor beta chain was captured by sequencing in a study of T cells in localized non-small cell lung cancer. As for this clone: Its matching antigen is unknown.

Using immunoSEQ multiplex PCR, the repertoire was profiled, and TCRdb retains in-frame clones only, with some absent. This table has about 11,000 clones, roughly 82% appearing once. CDR3 length equals 15 residues. The V gene's germline CDR1 is MDHEN and CDR2 SYDVKM. V lost 4 bases to trimming and J lost 0 bases; unmatched junction nucleotides: 2. Regarding the study as a whole: Adjacent lung had a median around 60 of the 100 largest tumor clones. In the blood, greater T cell density corresponded to longer overall survival. Among the tissues sampled, uninvolved adjacent lung had the highest T cell clonality, above tumor.

This sequence was found in a female donor over 55 with stage II lung adenocarcinoma. This chain links TRBV28 with TRBJ1-2, with 10 bases that match TRBD1. This specimen consisted of peripheral blood mononuclear cells, obtained before any cancer treatment. The CDR3 DNA sequence: TGTGCCAGCAGTTCCGGGACAGGGGCTAACTATGGCTACACCTTC. It yields the protein CASSSGTGANYGYTF.